This T cell receptor (beta chain) emerged from a study of read filtering for tumor transcriptome and immune sequencing. There are many counts of this clonotype. Its antigen is still unknown. Molecular barcoded adaptors covering alpha/delta and beta/gamma chains were used on 400 ng RNA. TCRdb redid the calling of the reads with MiXCR, one entry per CDR3 protein. The sample records more than 35,000 distinct CDR3 sequences, 11% to 15% being singletons. This CDR3 spans 15 amino acids. Per the germline V gene, CDR1 is KGHSH and CDR2 is LQKENI. The ends were cut back, 1 base at V and 0 bases at J, with 6 bases in the middle. General study findings and limits: IR-seq and RNA-seq agreed better without single-read clonotypes.

Source material: a population of CD138-negative cells sorted from bone marrow. The TCR sequence derives from a donor at least 40 years old with multiple myeloma. The chain couples TRBV18 to TRBJ2-2; maybe TRBD2 (6 bases). The CDR3 nucleotides read TGTGCCAGCTCACCACGGGACTCGAACACCGGGGAGCTGTTTTTT. Its translation is CASSPRDSNTGELFF.